The source of this TCR beta chain is a study of blood T cell repertoires in COVID-19. About the research overall: Researchers got acute and convalescent COVID-19 samples from the United States, Italy and Spain.

CDR3 length: 14 amino acids. Per germline, CDR1 MNHEY and CDR2 SVGEGT. V was clipped by 4 bases and J by 4 bases, with 13 bases between them. Adults between about 18 and 89 years of age took part from about 24 US areas. Source study methods: It was from reference gene primer amplification that nucleated cell counts were estimated. Sequencing used immunoSEQ multiplex PCR; TCRdb keeps in-frame clones, though not all of them. That table is the source of V, J and clone size, and D and trimming were worked out from the DNA. In the table there are approximately 180,000 clones, roughly 82% of which are singletons.

V gene TRBV6-2 or TRBV6-3 combines with J gene TRBJ1-1, with D hard to call. The sequence derives from a woman in her sixties with acute COVID-19. The sequenced sample consisted of PBMCs or T cells enriched from blood (not recorded which). The CDR3 DNA reads TGTGCCAGCAGTTCCGGGGTCTATGGCACTGAAGCTTTCTTT. This gives the protein CASSSGVYGTEAFF.